The 26 T cell receptor beta chains reported below all come from one sample, sequenced in a study of CD8 T cells in Susac syndrome. The RNA input was about 0.5 to 1 ug, and it was reverse transcribed with random hexamers. TCRdb used MiXCR to reprocess the immunoSEQ multiplex PCR reads, holding one entry per CDR3 protein. The sample has about 150,000 distinct CDR3 sequences, 90% to 95% seen once. The sample was CD4+ T cells from PBMCs. The receptor source for this set is a human donor with multiple sclerosis.

V usage is TRBV19 and J usage is TRBJ1-1, with a tentative D call TRBD1 (5 bases). Trimming took off 5 bases at V and 10 bases at J, with 20 bases between the two ends. CDR1 and CDR2 from the germline V gene are LNHDA and SQIVND (reference sequence). The CDR3 has 14 residues. CDR3 protein: CASSSDTLTGGAFF. The CDR3 DNA reads TGTGCCAGTAGTTCGGACACGTTAACGGGGGGAGCTTTCTTT.

The rearrangement joins TRBV30 to TRBJ2-5; the D gene is possibly TRBD2 (5 bases). CDR1 is GTSNPN, CDR2 SVGIG, per germline (reference sequence). The V end was cut by 0 bases, the J end by 5 bases, with 10 bases between. CDR3 length: 13 residues. CDR3 residues: CAWSVPGWETQYF. The CDR3, as DNA: TGTGCCTGGAGTGTACCGGGGTGGGAGACCCAGTACTTC.

CDR3 in amino acids: CASSVSGPGVDTQYF. CDR3 nucleotide sequence: TGTGCCAGCAGTGTGTCGGGCCCAGGGGTGGATACGCAGTATTTT. The chain has TRBV12-3 or TRBV12-4 and TRBJ2-3, with D perhaps TRBD1 (6 bases). This CDR3 has 15 amino acids. V was shortened by 5 bases and J by 6 bases, with 18 bases between the two germline ends.

V and J are TRBV20-1 and TRBJ2-1; D is ambiguous. CDR1 and CDR2 (germline): DFQATT, SNEGSKA (reference sequence). Trimming removed 2 bases at V and 5 bases at J, with 7 bases between. The CDR3 is 12 amino acids. The CDR3: CSARLVNNEQFF. CDR3 nucleotide sequence: TGCAGTGCTAGACTGGTAAACAATGAGCAGTTCTTC.

The V gene is TRBV5-1, the J gene TRBJ2-1, with D perhaps TRBD1 (5 bases). This CDR3 region has 16 residues. V was pared by 4 bases and J by 1 base, with 15 bases between. Germline V gives CDR1 SGHRS, CDR2 YFSETQ. This CDR3 reads CASSPQPGQSYNEQFF. In DNA, the CDR3 is TGCGCCAGCAGCCCACAACCAGGGCAATCCTACAATGAGCAGTTCTTC.

The V and J genes are TRBV9 and TRBJ2-7, with 11 nucleotides matching TRBD2. V shed 3 bases, J shed 3 bases, and the junction held 5 bases outside the gene matches. The length of the CDR3 is 15 residues. Per the germline V gene, CDR1 is SGDLS and CDR2 is YYNGEE. CDR3 sequence reads: CASSEGLADYYEQYF. In DNA, the CDR3 is TGTGCCAGCAGCGAGGGACTAGCGGACTACTACGAGCAGTACTTC.

The chain combines TRBV6-5 with TRBJ2-3; D unclear. Germline CDR1 and CDR2: MNHEY and SVGAGI. The CDR3 has 17 amino acids. Deletions cut 0 bases from V and 5 bases from J, with 18 bases between. Here the CDR3 reads CASSYSNPRQVKDTQYF. CDR3 nucleotides: TGTGCCAGCAGTTACTCGAACCCCCGGCAAGTCAAAGATACGCAGTATTTT.

The chain combines TRBV24-1 with TRBJ2-2; D possibly matches TRBD1 or TRBD2 (5 bases each). Trimming removed 4 bases from V and 5 bases from J, with 22 bases in between. CDR3 size: 18 residues. Germline V lookup: CDR1 KGHDR, CDR2 SFDVKD. The CDR3 DNA reads as TGTGCCACCAGTGACCCCGGGGAAAGGGGATTGTGGACCGGGGAGCTGTTTTTT. Translating gives CATSDPGERGLWTGELFF.

This clonotype is a singleton in its sample. The chain combines TRBV7-2 with TRBJ2-7; D unclear. Trimming cost V 8 bases and J 3 bases, with 2 bases left between them. The germline CDR1 and CDR2 sequences are SGHTA and FQGNSA. The CDR3 is 9 amino acids. CDR3 residues: CASGYEQYF. CDR3 DNA sequence: TGTGCCAGCGGCTACGAGCAGTACTTC.

The chain combines TRBV3-1 with TRBJ2-3; D gene unclear. The CDR3 is 13 residues long. The V gene's germline CDR1 is LGHDT and CDR2 YNNKEL (reference sequence). Trimming left V 2 bases short and J 4 bases short, with 7 bases between. The CDR3 sequence is CASSQNPSDTQYF. The CDR3 DNA is TGTGCCAGCAGCCAAAATCCCTCAGATACGCAGTATTTT.

The V call is TRBV20-1, the J call TRBJ1-1; 8 positions match TRBD1. This CDR3 contains 13 residues. CDR1 is DFQATT and CDR2 is SNEGSKA in the germline V gene (reference sequence). The V gene end was trimmed by 7 bases and the J gene end by 4 bases; junction bases not matched to a gene: 8. The CDR3 here is CSVAGQVITEAFF. The CDR3 region has the DNA TGCAGTGTTGCGGGACAGGTAATCACTGAAGCTTTCTTT.

This chain joins TRBV11-1 and TRBJ2-1, with D possibly being TRBD1 (5 bases). This CDR3 contains 16 residues. Germline CDR1 and CDR2: SGHAT and FQDESV (reference sequence). V was clipped by 5 bases and J by 2 bases, with 16 bases between them. The CDR3 region is CASSLRQQGTYNEQFF. CDR3 DNA: TGTGCCAGCAGCCTAAGACAGCAGGGAACCTACAATGAGCAGTTCTTC.

V usage is TRBV12-3 or TRBV12-4 and J usage is TRBJ1-2, with a weak D call TRBD1 (5 bases). This CDR3 has 12 amino acids. Trimming shortened V by 2 bases and J by 7 bases, and 8 bases separated the two germline ends. The CDR3 DNA is TGTGCCAGCAGTTTATGGGGGGTTGGCTACACCTTC. Translation: CASSLWGVGYTF.

The CDR3 nucleotides are TGCAGTGCTAGGGAAGTGTTCTATGGCTACACCTTC. Protein: CSAREVFYGYTF. This rearrangement joins TRBV20-1 to TRBJ1-2; D not certain. CDR1 DFQATT and CDR2 SNEGSKA come from the germline V gene (reference sequence). With 3 bases removed from V and 4 bases from J, the gap between germline ends came to 9 bases. The CDR3 covers 12 residues.

The chain employs TRBV20-1 and TRBJ2-1; 8 positions match TRBD2. CDR1 is DFQATT, CDR2 SNEGSKA, per germline (reference sequence). V was clipped by 8 bases and J by 9 bases; unmatched bases: 6. The CDR3 sequence is 11 residues long. This CDR3 is CSYHSGAEQFF. In nucleotides, the CDR3 is TGCAGTTACCATAGCGGGGCTGAGCAGTTCTTC.

The rearrangement links TRBV12-3 or TRBV12-4 to TRBJ1-1; no definite D call. Trimming pared 6 bases from V and 4 bases from J, leaving 15 bases between. This CDR3 comprises 14 residues. The CDR3 reads CASSFGRLGTEAFF. CDR3 nucleotide sequence: TGTGCCAGCAGCTTCGGCCGCCTGGGCACTGAAGCTTTCTTT.

This clonotype showed up just once. The chain has TRBV30 and TRBJ2-7; 14 bases fit TRBD2. The V and J ends lost 2 bases and 3 bases, in that order; junction bases with no gene match: 12. The CDR3 consists of 18 residues. CDR1 and CDR2 (germline): GTSNPN, SVGIG (reference sequence). The CDR3 loop reads CAWSHGLAGGLPRYEQYF. The CDR3 DNA reads TGTGCCTGGAGTCACGGACTAGCGGGAGGTCTTCCCCGCTACGAGCAGTACTTC.

The CDR3 region is CASSQDVRGSTGNTIYF. In nucleotides, the CDR3 is TGCGCCAGCAGCCAAGATGTCAGGGGGTCGACTGGAAACACCATATATTTT. The chain carries TRBV4-3 and TRBJ1-3; TRBD1 aligns across 7 bases. The trim removed 0 bases at V and 2 bases at J, leaving 7 bases unmatched. Germline CDR1 reads LGHNA; CDR2 reads YSLEER. The CDR3 is 17 residues long.

The chain combines TRBV18 with TRBJ2-7, with D tentatively TRBD1 (5 bases). The V end was cut by 3 bases, the J end by 3 bases, with 15 bases between. The CDR3 contains 15 residues. Germline V gene data show CDR1 as KGHSH and CDR2 as LQKENI. The CDR3 loop reads CASSPPPWGGYEQYF. The CDR3 DNA sequence: TGTGCCAGCTCACCTCCCCCCTGGGGCGGCTACGAGCAGTACTTC.

The chain recombines TRBV29-1 with TRBJ2-7; no clear D gene. The CDR3 sequence is 12 residues long. V was pared by 3 bases and J by 0 bases, with 6 bases between. CDR1 SQVTM and CDR2 ANQGSEA come from the germline V gene. CDR3 protein: CSVEVNSYEQYF. CDR3 coding DNA: TGCAGCGTTGAGGTCAACTCCTACGAGCAGTACTTC.

The J gene is TRBJ1-5, the V gene TRBV3-1; perhaps TRBD1 as D (5 bases). Germline loops: CDR1 LGHDT, CDR2 YNNKEL (reference sequence). The V end was cut by 0 bases, the J end by 0 bases, with 9 bases between. This CDR3 is 16 amino acids long. In nucleotides, the CDR3 is TGTGCCAGCAGCCAAGACAGGACACCTAGCAATCAGCCCCAGCATTTT. Amino acid sequence: CASSQDRTPSNQPQHF.

This clonotype showed up just a few times. This chain connects TRBV6-5 to TRBJ2-1; TRBD1 matches at 9 bases. This CDR3 region has 15 residues. With 5 bases clipped from V and 0 bases from J, the junction kept 2 bases outside the gene matches. CDR1 is MNHEY, CDR2 SVGAGI, per germline. In DNA, the CDR3 is TGTGCCAGCAGTACGACAGGGGGCTCCTACAATGAGCAGTTCTTC. Amino acid sequence: CASSTTGGSYNEQFF.

The J gene is TRBJ2-1, the V gene TRBV4-1, with 9 bases aligning to TRBD2. In germline, CDR1 is MGHRA, CDR2 YSYEKL. Trimming cost V 4 bases and J 10 bases; bases outside gene matches: 11. The CDR3 consists of 15 residues. The chain's CDR3 is CASSPPGLATGEQFF. For the CDR3, the DNA is TGCGCCAGCAGCCCCCCGGGACTAGCCACAGGGGAGCAGTTCTTC.

V is TRBV9 and J is TRBJ1-2, with 9 positions matching TRBD1. Losses at the gene ends were 0 bases for V and 5 bases for J; bases not matched to a gene: 5. This CDR3 region has 15 residues. Germline values: CDR1 SGDLS, CDR2 YYNGEE. CDR3 amino acids: CASSVGTGVIYGYTF. CDR3 DNA sequence: TGTGCCAGCAGCGTAGGGACAGGGGTAATTTATGGCTACACCTTC.

This sequence joins TRBV30 and TRBJ2-7; D not certain. Germline V gene sequence: CDR1 GTSNPN, CDR2 SVGIG (reference sequence). The CDR3 extends over 11 amino acids. V shed 3 bases and J shed 6 bases, with 9 bases lying between them. The CDR3 here is CAWSLGREQYF. The CDR3, as DNA: TGTGCCTGGAGCCTCGGGCGCGAGCAGTACTTC.

The genes are TRBV5-1 and TRBJ2-2; perhaps TRBD1 as D (8 bases). The V gene lost 4 bases and the J gene lost 5 bases, with 21 bases spanning the gap. CDR3 size: 17 residues. The germline CDR1 and CDR2 sequences are SGHRS and YFSETQ. In DNA form, the CDR3 reads TGCGCCAGCAGCCGGACCGCGACAGGGGAGGGGACCGGGGAGCTGTTTTTT. Encoded protein: CASSRTATGEGTGELFF.